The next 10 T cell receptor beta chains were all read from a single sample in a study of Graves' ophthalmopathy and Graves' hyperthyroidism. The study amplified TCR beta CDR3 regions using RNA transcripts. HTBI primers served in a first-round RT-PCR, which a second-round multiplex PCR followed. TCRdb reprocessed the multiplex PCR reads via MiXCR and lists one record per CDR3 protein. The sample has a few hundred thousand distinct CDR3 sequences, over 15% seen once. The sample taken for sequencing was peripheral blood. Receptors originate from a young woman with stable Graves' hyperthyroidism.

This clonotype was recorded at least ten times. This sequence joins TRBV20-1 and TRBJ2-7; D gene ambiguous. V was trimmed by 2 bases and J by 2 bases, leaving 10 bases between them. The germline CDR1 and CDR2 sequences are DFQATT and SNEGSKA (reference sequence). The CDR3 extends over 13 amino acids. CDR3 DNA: TGCAGTGCTAGACCGGCCAGGCCCTACGAGCAGTACTTC. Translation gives CSARPARPYEQYF.

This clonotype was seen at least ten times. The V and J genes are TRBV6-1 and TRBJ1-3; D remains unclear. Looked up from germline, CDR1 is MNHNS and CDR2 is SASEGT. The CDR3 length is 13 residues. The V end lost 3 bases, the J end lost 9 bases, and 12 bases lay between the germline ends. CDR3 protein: CASSDLNPGTIYF. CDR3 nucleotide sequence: TGTGCCAGCAGTGACCTAAACCCCGGCACCATATATTTT.

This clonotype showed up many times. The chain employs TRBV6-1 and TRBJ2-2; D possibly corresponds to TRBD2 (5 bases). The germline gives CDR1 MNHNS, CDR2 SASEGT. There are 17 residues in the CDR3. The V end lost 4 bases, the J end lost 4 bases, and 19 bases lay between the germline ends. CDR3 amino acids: CASSGLPGSFPTGELFF. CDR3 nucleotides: TGTGCCAGCAGTGGGCTTCCGGGGAGCTTCCCCACCGGGGAGCTGTTTTTT.

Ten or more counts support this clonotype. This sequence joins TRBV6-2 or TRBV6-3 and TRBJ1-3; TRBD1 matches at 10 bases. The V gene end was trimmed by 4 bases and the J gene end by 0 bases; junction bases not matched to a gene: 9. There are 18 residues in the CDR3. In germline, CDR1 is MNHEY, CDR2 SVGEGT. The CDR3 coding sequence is TGTGCCAGCAGTTTGACCGGACAGGGGGTCCTCTCTGGAAACACCATATATTTT. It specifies CASSLTGQGVLSGNTIYF.

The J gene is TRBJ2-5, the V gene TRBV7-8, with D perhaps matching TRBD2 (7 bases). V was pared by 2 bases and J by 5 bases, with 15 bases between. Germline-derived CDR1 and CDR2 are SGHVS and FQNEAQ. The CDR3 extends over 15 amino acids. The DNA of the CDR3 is TGTGCCAGCAGCTTATATAGTGGGGGGGCCGAGACCCAGTACTTC. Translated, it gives CASSLYSGGAETQYF.

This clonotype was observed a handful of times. CDR3 protein: CATRARVHTEAFF. In DNA, the CDR3 is TGTGCCACCAGGGCCAGGGTGCACACTGAAGCTTTCTTT. This chain links TRBV24-1 with TRBJ1-1; D is perhaps TRBD1 (5 bases). The V end was cut by 7 bases, the J end by 3 bases, with 11 bases between. Germline-derived CDR1 and CDR2 are KGHDR and SFDVKD. This CDR3 region has 13 residues.

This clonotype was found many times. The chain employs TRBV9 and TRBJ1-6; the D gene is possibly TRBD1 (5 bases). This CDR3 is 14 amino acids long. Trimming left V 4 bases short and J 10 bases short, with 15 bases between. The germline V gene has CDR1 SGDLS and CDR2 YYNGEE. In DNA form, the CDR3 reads TGTGCCAGCAGCCTCGAGGGGTACGGGTCACCCCTCCACTTT. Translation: CASSLEGYGSPLHF.

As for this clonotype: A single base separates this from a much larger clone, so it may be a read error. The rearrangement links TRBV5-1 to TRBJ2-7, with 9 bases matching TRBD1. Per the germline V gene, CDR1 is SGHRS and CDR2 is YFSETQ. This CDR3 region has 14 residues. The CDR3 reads CSSSGTGFGYEQYF. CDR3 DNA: TGCTCCAGCAGCGGGACAGGGTTCGGCTACGAGCAGTACTTC.

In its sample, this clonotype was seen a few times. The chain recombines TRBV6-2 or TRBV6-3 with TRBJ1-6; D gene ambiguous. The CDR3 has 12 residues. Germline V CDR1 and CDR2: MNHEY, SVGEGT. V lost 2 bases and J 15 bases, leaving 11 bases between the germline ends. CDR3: CASSYPVSVLHF. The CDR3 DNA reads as TGTGCCAGCAGTTACCCCGTCTCGGTCCTCCACTTT.

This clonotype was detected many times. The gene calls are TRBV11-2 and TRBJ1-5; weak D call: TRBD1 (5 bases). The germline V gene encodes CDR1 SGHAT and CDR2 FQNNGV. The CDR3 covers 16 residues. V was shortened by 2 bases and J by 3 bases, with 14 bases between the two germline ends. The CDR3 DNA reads TGTGCCAGCAGCTTATATCGAGGGACGGTCAATCAGCCCCAGCATTTT. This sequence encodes CASSLYRGTVNQPQHF.